The T cell receptor (beta chain) described here comes from a study of OX40 agonist ivuxolimab in advanced cancers. Study background: Of mixed ages from about 23 to 85 and averaging about 60 years, the group was approximately 84% male.

The data were produced by immunoSEQ multiplex PCR, yet TCRdb's version contains in-frame clones alone and is incomplete. The sample yields 95,000 to 150,000 clones, over 75% seen once. The V and J ends lost 4 bases and 10 bases respectively, with 16 bases between them. Germline V gene data show CDR1 as MNHEY and CDR2 as SMNVEV (reference sequence). This CDR3 region has 14 residues. The sequencing here drew on CD4+ or CD8+ T cells sorted from blood, taken in a trial of the OX40 agonist ivuxolimab. The chain combines TRBV27 with TRBJ1-4, with D perhaps matching TRBD1 (6 bases). The receptor's source is an adult with an advanced solid tumor such as melanoma, head and neck, liver or kidney cancer. CDR3 DNA: TGTGCCAGCAGTTCCTATCAACTACAGGGAAAACTGTTTTTT. This sequence encodes CASSSYQLQGKLFF. Together with reference TRBV27 and TRBJ1-4, the CDR3 gives the full variable domain: EAQVTQNPRYLITVTGKKLTVTCSQNMNHEYMSWYRQDPGLGLRQIYYSMNVEVTDKGDVPEGYKVSRKEKRNFPLILESPSPNQTSLYFCASSSYQLQGKLFFGSGTQLSVL.